This T cell receptor (beta chain) is from a study of vaccination and CD4 T cells after COVID-19. Study information: The authors used overlapping spike peptides from SARS-CoV-2, HCoV-NL63, HCoV-OC43 and HCoV-229E to stimulate cells.

This CDR3 has 15 amino acids. The germline V and J ends were trimmed by 6 bases and 0 bases, with 12 bases remaining between them. Cultured CD4+ T cell DNA was sequenced using the Oncomine TCR Beta short-read assay. TCRdb reprocessed the PCR reads via MiXCR and lists one record per CDR3 protein. Here the sample spans fewer than 20,000 distinct CDR3 sequences, less than 65% being singletons. Turning to this clonotype: What it recognizes is unknown.

Described treatment: roughly 10-day PBMC culture with coronavirus spike peptide pools or control peptides (ViraFEST assay). V and J are TRBV12-3 or TRBV12-4 and TRBJ1-5, with unresolved D. The receptor was derived from a human donor who had recovered from COVID-19. The source material was CD4+ T cells from blood, cultured in vitro. The DNA for the CDR3 is TGTGCCAGCAGCCTCTTCGGAGTTAGCAATCAGCCCCAGCATTTT. This sequence encodes CASSLFGVSNQPQHF.